These 17 T cell receptor beta chains were sequenced from one sample in a study of blood T cells in healthy people across ages. Primers used in a second PCR of roughly 7 to 12 cycles were a sample-barcoded 5' primer and a J-beta primer mix. TCRdb re-called the 5' RACE reads through MiXCR, storing one row per CDR3 protein. The table shows about 1 million distinct CDR3 sequences, with 40% to 55% occurring only once. Sequencing was carried out using blood. The source of these receptors is a woman aged 60-75 years in good health.

In this sample, this clonotype turned up a few times. The chain employs TRBV7-9 and TRBJ2-7; D is uncertain. Germline assignment: CDR1 SEHNR and CDR2 FQNEAQ (reference sequence). This CDR3 is built from 14 residues. Trimming stripped 4 bases from V and 0 bases from J, with 10 bases between. The CDR3 sequence: CASSSDSSSYEQYF. CDR3 nucleotide sequence: TGTGCCAGCAGCTCCGACTCGAGCTCCTACGAGCAGTACTTC.

The V gene is TRBV11-2, the J gene TRBJ2-7; D is tentatively TRBD1 or TRBD2 (5 bases each). The germline gives CDR1 SGHAT, CDR2 FQNNGV. The V end was cut by 4 bases, the J end by 2 bases, with 27 bases between. CDR3 length equals 19 residues. The CDR3: CASSSLRGRRTRGPYEQYF. Here the CDR3 DNA reads TGTGCCAGCAGCTCCCTCCGCGGGCGGCGAACTCGGGGCCCCTACGAGCAGTACTTC.

The chain carries TRBV5-1 and TRBJ2-1; 9 bases map to TRBD2. Per germline, CDR1 SGHRS and CDR2 YFSETQ. The V segment lost 4 bases and the J segment 3 bases; nucleotides outside the gene matches: 8. This CDR3 contains 16 residues. The chain's CDR3 is CASSPFPTSGYNEQFF. The CDR3 DNA reads as TGCGCCAGCAGCCCCTTCCCGACTAGCGGCTACAATGAGCAGTTCTTC.

This chain connects TRBV9 to TRBJ2-1; 11 bases are shared with TRBD2. V was clipped by 2 bases and J by 5 bases; unmatched bases: 3. The length of the CDR3 is 15 residues. Germline CDR1 is SGDLS and CDR2 is YYNGEE. CDR3 bases: TGTGCCAGCAGCGTCTGGGGACTAGCGGACAATGAGCAGTTCTTC. Translated, it gives CASSVWGLADNEQFF. The full variable domain, with the rest looked up from reference TRBV9 and TRBJ2-1, is DSGVTQTPKHLITATGQRVTLRCSPRSGDLSVYWYQQSLDQGLQFLIQYYNGEERAKGNILERFSAQQFPDLHSELNLSSLELGDSALYFCASSVWGLADNEQFFGPGTRLTVL.

The chain links TRBV6-2 or TRBV6-3 to TRBJ2-1; D unclear. V dropped 6 bases and J dropped 9 bases, with 18 bases sitting between them. The CDR3 runs to 14 residues. The germline V gene has CDR1 MNHEY and CDR2 SVGEGT. The CDR3, as DNA: TGTGCCAGCAGCGCCTTAGGTACTAAGAGTGAGCAGTTCTTC. This encodes CASSALGTKSEQFF.

The chain uses TRBV4-1 and TRBJ2-7; D possibly corresponds to TRBD1 (6 bases). This CDR3 is 17 amino acids long. V was clipped by 0 bases and J by 3 bases, with 18 bases between them. CDR1 and CDR2 from the germline V gene are MGHRA and YSYEKL. CDR3 loop: CASSQEATGPRSYEQYF. CDR3 DNA sequence: TGCGCCAGCAGCCAAGAAGCGACAGGCCCGCGTAGCTACGAGCAGTACTTC.

The chain uses TRBV5-1 and TRBJ1-5; 12 nucleotides align to TRBD1. Germline values: CDR1 SGHRS, CDR2 YFSETQ. CDR3 length: 18 amino acids. V lost 4 bases and J lost 0; bases outside the gene matches: 8. The CDR3 DNA reads TGCGCCAGCAGCCTCGGGACAGGGGGCCCTCATAGCAATCAGCCCCAGCATTTT. It codes for CASSLGTGGPHSNQPQHF.

In its sample, this clonotype was seen a few times. The V and J genes are TRBV10-3 and TRBJ2-3, with 9 bases identical to TRBD2. V shed 9 bases and J 4 bases; nucleotides not matched to a gene: 8. This CDR3 comprises 14 residues. Germline loops: CDR1 ENHRY, CDR2 SYGVKD. The CDR3: CAIQAGGGADTQYF. The CDR3 DNA follows: TGTGCCATTCAAGCGGGAGGAGGGGCAGATACGCAGTATTTT.

The chain joins TRBV12-3 or TRBV12-4 to TRBJ1-2; D might be TRBD1 (6 bases). Trimming took 6 bases from V and 4 from J, leaving 18 bases between them. The CDR3 runs 15 residues. CDR3 DNA sequence: TGTGCCAGCAGCCCCACCAGGGGACTGGGCTATGGCTACACCTTC. Translated: CASSPTRGLGYGYTF.

The V gene is TRBV12-3 or TRBV12-4, the J gene TRBJ1-1; possibly TRBD1 for D (5 bases). The CDR3 loop spans 14 amino acids. Trimming took 3 bases from V and 4 from J, leaving 12 bases between them. The CDR3 nucleotides are TGTGCCAGCAGTTTTGGGGCAGGGAGCACTGAAGCTTTCTTT. It yields the protein CASSFGAGSTEAFF.

This clonotype was counted at least ten times. The chain carries TRBV29-1 and TRBJ2-1; no clear D gene. The V gene's germline CDR1 is SQVTM and CDR2 ANQGSEA. Trimming took off 6 bases at V and 5 bases at J, with 11 bases between the two ends. The CDR3 length is 12 residues. CDR3 loop: CSVAQTDNEQFF. As DNA, the CDR3 is TGCAGCGTGGCACAGACCGACAATGAGCAGTTCTTC.

This chain uses TRBV10-1 with TRBJ2-1; maybe TRBD1 (6 bases). The germline V gene has CDR1 WNHNN and CDR2 SYGVQD (reference sequence). V was shortened by 9 bases and J by 4 bases, with 22 bases between the two germline ends. This CDR3 has 16 residues. The CDR3 sequence: CARGSAPGHKYNEQFF. CDR3 bases: TGCGCCAGGGGAAGCGCTCCGGGACACAAATACAATGAGCAGTTCTTC.

This clonotype has more than one count but fewer than ten. The chain recombines TRBV15 with TRBJ2-7; 12 nucleotides align to TRBD2. This CDR3 contains 15 residues. J lost 6 bases, V lost 4 bases, and 7 bases had no gene match. Germline-derived CDR1 and CDR2 are LNHNV and YYDKDF (reference sequence). The CDR3 reads CATSTTSGRTLEQYF. In DNA, the CDR3 is TGTGCCACCAGCACCACTAGCGGGAGGACGCTCGAGCAGTACTTC.

This clonotype was counted between two and nine times. The V call is TRBV5-1, the J call TRBJ2-7, with 12 positions matching TRBD1. Germline-derived CDR1 and CDR2 are SGHRS and YFSETQ. The CDR3 extends over 17 amino acids. With 4 bases clipped from V and 6 bases from J, the junction kept 14 bases outside the gene matches. The CDR3 loop is CASSPPRRGTGGFEQYF. The CDR3 nucleotides are TGCGCCAGCAGCCCTCCCAGAAGGGGGACAGGGGGCTTCGAGCAGTACTTC.

This clonotype was counted a few times. V is TRBV29-1 and J is TRBJ1-1; no clear D gene. V gave up 2 bases and J gave up 4 bases, with 17 bases separating them. The germline V gene encodes CDR1 SQVTM and CDR2 ANQGSEA. The CDR3 consists of 15 residues. This CDR3 is CSVELPPGVSTEAFF. The CDR3 coding sequence is TGCAGCGTTGAACTACCCCCTGGGGTGAGCACTGAAGCTTTCTTT. The full variable domain, completed using reference TRBV29-1 and TRBJ1-1, is SAVISQKPSRDICQRGTSLTIQCQVDSQVTMMFWYRQQPGQSLTLIATANQGSEATYESGFVIDKFPISRPNLTFSTLTVSNMSPEDSSIYLCSVELPPGVSTEAFFGQGTRLTVV.

This clonotype turned up a few times. This chain uses TRBV7-8 with TRBJ2-5, with 12 bases aligning to TRBD1. Germline lookup yields CDR1 SGHVS and CDR2 FQNEAQ. The CDR3 is made up of 17 amino acids. V was pared by 5 bases and J by 5 bases, with 12 bases of the junction left unmatched. In DNA form, the CDR3 reads TGTGCCAGCAGCCTGACCGGGACAGGGGGCTTGGTGGAGACCCAGTACTTC. It specifies CASSLTGTGGLVETQYF.

This clonotype turned up a few times. The genes are TRBV15 and TRBJ2-7, with a weak D call TRBD1 (6 bases). The germline V gene encodes CDR1 LNHNV and CDR2 YYDKDF (reference sequence). Between the trimmed V and J ends, which lost 5 bases and 3 bases, there was a span of 17 bases. The CDR3 runs to 15 residues. The CDR3: CATSSPAMDSYEQYF. CDR3 DNA: TGTGCCACCAGCTCCCCGGCCATGGACAGCTACGAGCAGTACTTC.